Listed here are 4 T cell receptor beta chains from one sample, sequenced in a study of regulatory T cells in long-lasting Graves disease. With iRepertoire HTBI primers and Arm-PCR of CDR3 regions, TCR beta libraries were built. TCRdb recomputed calls from the multiplex PCR reads with MiXCR, one row per CDR3 protein. The sample includes roughly 500,000 distinct CDR3 sequences, roughly 12% seen only once; the top ten take about 9.1%. Time point denoted: newly diagnosed GD, antithyroid drugs for less than 3 months. TCR sequences were obtained from RNA taken from PBMCs. These same data were also listed under a study on T cells in Graves' hyperthyroidism and ophthalmopathy.

The sample was peripheral blood mononuclear cells (PBMCs), taken at new diagnosis, from a patient treated with antithyroid drugs. Every receptor here comes from a man aged 30 to 45 with Graves disease.

This clonotype was seen at least ten times. The V gene is TRBV30, the J gene TRBJ1-5; maybe TRBD1 (5 bases). This CDR3 is 13 amino acids long. In germline, CDR1 is GTSNPN, CDR2 SVGIG (reference sequence). V was shortened by 3 bases and J by 3 bases, with 9 bases between the two germline ends. This CDR3 reads CAWSPGPNQPQHF. Here the CDR3 DNA reads TGTGCCTGGAGCCCGGGGCCCAATCAGCCCCAGCATTTT.

This sequence joins TRBV6-9 and TRBJ1-2, with D possibly matching TRBD1 (6 bases). Germline V CDR1 and CDR2: MNHGY, SVAAGI. This CDR3 contains 18 residues. V gave up 3 bases and J gave up 8 bases, with 28 bases separating them. DNA of the CDR3: TGTGCCAGCAGTTACCCAACCGAGGGGGGACACCCGGACTCGGGCTACACCTTC. Translating it yields CASSYPTEGGHPDSGYTF.

In this sample, this clonotype turned up many times. The rearrangement uses TRBV11-2 and TRBJ2-1; 10 positions match TRBD2. CDR1 SGHAT and CDR2 FQNNGV come from the germline V gene. This CDR3 region has 15 residues. Trimming removed 6 bases from V and 2 bases from J; junction bases left unmatched: 4. CDR3 sequence reads: CASRTGTSAYNEQFF. CDR3 bases: TGTGCCAGCAGGACCGGGACTAGCGCCTACAATGAGCAGTTCTTC.

The sample holds many counts of this clonotype. CDR3 amino acids: CAISERGEGSPLHF. CDR3 sequence (DNA): TGTGCCATCAGTGAGCGAGGGGAGGGTTCACCCCTCCACTTT. The V and J genes are TRBV10-3 and TRBJ1-6; perhaps TRBD1 as D (5 bases). This CDR3 spans 14 amino acids. Germline V gives CDR1 ENHRY, CDR2 SYGVKD. Trimming removed 2 bases at V and 9 bases at J, with 11 bases between.